The clone carrying this T cell receptor beta chain came up a few times. Its antigen is unknown. 5'RACE template switching generated TCR cDNA, adding a universal primer site and UMIs. From the 5' RACE reads, TCRdb called clonotypes with MiXCR, one entry per CDR3 protein. This sample carries about 350,000 distinct CDR3 sequences, about 7.8% of them seen once, and the ten largest clones take 15% to 20%. The data stem from a study of T cells after yellow fever vaccination. Across the whole study: Fractions of low cell number were prepared using SMART-Seq v4 Ultra Low Input.

Germline-derived CDR1 and CDR2 are SGHDN and FVKESK. This CDR3 is 13 amino acids long. The V end lost 8 bases, the J end lost 4 bases, and 9 bases lay between the germline ends. Points from the study as a whole: Clones from primary vaccination mostly reappeared after the booster (around 97% CD4, about 85% CD8).

The sequence derives from a young man who received the YFV17D yellow fever vaccine. The sequencing used PBMCs, collected roughly 46 days after the first yellow fever vaccination. The V call is TRBV14, the J call TRBJ2-6, with D perhaps being TRBD1 or TRBD2 (5 bases each). This chain's CDR3 is CASGTAGANVLTF. CDR3 DNA sequence: TGTGCCAGCGGGACCGCGGGGGCCAACGTCCTGACTTTC. The full variable domain, in which reference TRBV14 and TRBJ2-6 provide the parts outside the CDR3, is EAGVTQFPSHSVIEKGQTVTLRCDPISGHDNLYWYRRVMGKEIKFLLHFVKESKQDESGMPNNRFLAERTGGTYSTLKVQPAELEDSGVYFCASGTAGANVLTFGAGSRLTVL.